This T cell receptor (beta chain) was captured by sequencing in a study of response to subunit inactivated influenza vaccine. Regarding the study as a whole: Only a handful of new T cells, the authors suggested, are recruited with each seasonal influenza vaccination.

This clonotype was observed a few times. The antigen remains undetermined. This CDR3 has 16 amino acids. The J segment lost 2 bases and the V segment lost 0 bases, leaving 6 bases of the junction unmatched. Germline CDR1 LGHDT, CDR2 YNNKEL (reference sequence). TCRdb recomputed calls from the RT-PCR reads with MiXCR, one row per CDR3 protein. The profile covers hundreds of thousands of distinct CDR3 sequences, with 16% appearing a single time and less than 4% taken by the ten largest. The chain carries TRBV3-1 and TRBJ2-5; 7 bases are a match to TRBD2. This TCR derives from a man between 45 and 75 years old who received an inactivated influenza vaccine. The sample was CD4+ T cells sorted from PBMCs, taken around 25 months after vaccination. The CDR3 DNA reads TGTGCCAGCAGCCAAGATTGGGCTAGCGGACAAGAGACCCAGTACTTC. Its translation is CASSQDWASGQETQYF.